The sequence of this T cell receptor (beta chain) was determined in a study of blood T cell repertoires in COVID-19. At the level of the study: There were acute and convalescent COVID-19 samples, and they came from the United States, Italy and Spain. Sources were T cells, B-cell-depleted T cells, or PBMCs; the material itself was cDNA or gDNA.

This CDR3 has 17 residues. Trimming shortened V by 2 bases and J by 1 base, and 15 bases separated the two germline ends. Germline CDR1 LGHNT, CDR2 FRNRAP. Original processing notes: Counts of nucleated cells, estimated from reference gene primer amplification, were obtained. Sequencing was performed with immunoSEQ multiplex PCR; in TCRdb, only in-frame clones are kept and a portion is missing. That table furnishes V, J and clone size, whereas the DNA furnished D and trimming. In the table there are 95,000 to 150,000 clones, 82% of which are singletons. Material: peripheral blood. The chain employs TRBV12-5 and TRBJ1-5; D gene ambiguous. The sequence was obtained from a woman aged 70 to 79 with acute or convalescent COVID-19. The CDR3 region is CASGLIVFGSSNQPQHF. CDR3 nucleotide sequence: TGTGCTAGTGGTTTGATAGTCTTCGGGAGCAGCAATCAGCCCCAGCATTTT.